The present TCR beta chain was sequenced within a study of cytomegalovirus exposure and HLA in healthy donors. Regarding the study as a whole: In a later analysis, most CMV-associated TCR beta chains appeared HLA-restricted. Overall, about 160 TCR beta chains were annotated as cytomegalovirus-associated.

Trimming removed 5 bases from V and 10 bases from J; junction bases left unmatched: 6. The germline V gene encodes CDR1 DFQATT and CDR2 SNEGSKA (reference sequence). This CDR3 spans 11 amino acids. As to this clone: Its matching antigen is unknown.

PCR involved 60 Vbeta and 13 Jbeta primers. Assay used: immunoSEQ multiplex PCR; TCRdb lists only in-frame clones, some missing. The sample holds about 180,000 clones, 70% to 85% seen once. The TCR sequence derives from a woman aged 55-70 years in good health and CMV-seropositive. Sequenced material: PBMCs. This chain joins TRBV20-1 and TRBJ1-1; 8 bases align to TRBD1. As DNA, the CDR3 is TGCAGTGCTGCGGGCAGGGGGCGAGCTTTCTTT. As protein: CSAAGRGRAFF.